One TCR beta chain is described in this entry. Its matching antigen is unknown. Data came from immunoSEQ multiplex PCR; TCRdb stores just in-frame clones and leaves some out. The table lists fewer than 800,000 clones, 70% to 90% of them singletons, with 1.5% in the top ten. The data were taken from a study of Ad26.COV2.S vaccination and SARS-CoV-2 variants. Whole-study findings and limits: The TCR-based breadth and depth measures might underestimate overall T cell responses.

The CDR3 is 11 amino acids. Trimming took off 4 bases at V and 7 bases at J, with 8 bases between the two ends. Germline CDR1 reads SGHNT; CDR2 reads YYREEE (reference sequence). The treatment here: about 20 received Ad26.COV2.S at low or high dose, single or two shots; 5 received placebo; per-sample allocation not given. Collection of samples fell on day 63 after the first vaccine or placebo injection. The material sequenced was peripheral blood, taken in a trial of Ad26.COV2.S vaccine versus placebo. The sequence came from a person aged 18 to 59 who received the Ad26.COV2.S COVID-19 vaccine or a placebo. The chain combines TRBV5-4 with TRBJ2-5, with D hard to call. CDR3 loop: CASSPGGTQYF. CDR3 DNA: TGTGCCAGCAGCCCGGGTGGGACCCAGTACTTC. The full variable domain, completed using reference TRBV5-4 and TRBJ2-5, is ETGVTQSPTHLIKTRGQQVTLRCSSQSGHNTVSWYQQALGQGPQFIFQYYREEENGRGNFPPRFSGLQFPNYSSELNVNALELDDSALYLCASSPGGTQYFGPGTRLLVL.